This T cell receptor (beta chain) was captured in a study of cytomegalovirus exposure and HLA in healthy donors. The PCR had 60 Vbeta and 13 Jbeta primers. Generated by immunoSEQ multiplex PCR, the TCRdb table keeps only in-frame clones and is missing some. Among some 130,000 clones listed, roughly four fifths were seen once. CDR1 and CDR2 (germline): SGDLS, YYNGEE. The CDR3 is made up of 13 amino acids. Trimming pared 0 bases from V and 6 bases from J, leaving 6 bases between. Sequencing was performed on PBMCs. The source is a woman between 50 and 59 years old in good health and CMV-seronegative. This rearrangement joins TRBV9 to TRBJ2-2; D is unresolved. CDR3 sequence (DNA): TGTGCCAGCAGCGTAGACGGTCCCGGGGAGCTGTTTTTT. It encodes CASSVDGPGELFF. Combining the CDR3 with reference TRBV9 and TRBJ2-2 gives the whole variable domain DSGVTQTPKHLITATGQRVTLRCSPRSGDLSVYWYQQSLDQGLQFLIQYYNGEERAKGNILERFSAQQFPDLHSELNLSSLELGDSALYFCASSVDGPGELFFGEGSRLTVL.